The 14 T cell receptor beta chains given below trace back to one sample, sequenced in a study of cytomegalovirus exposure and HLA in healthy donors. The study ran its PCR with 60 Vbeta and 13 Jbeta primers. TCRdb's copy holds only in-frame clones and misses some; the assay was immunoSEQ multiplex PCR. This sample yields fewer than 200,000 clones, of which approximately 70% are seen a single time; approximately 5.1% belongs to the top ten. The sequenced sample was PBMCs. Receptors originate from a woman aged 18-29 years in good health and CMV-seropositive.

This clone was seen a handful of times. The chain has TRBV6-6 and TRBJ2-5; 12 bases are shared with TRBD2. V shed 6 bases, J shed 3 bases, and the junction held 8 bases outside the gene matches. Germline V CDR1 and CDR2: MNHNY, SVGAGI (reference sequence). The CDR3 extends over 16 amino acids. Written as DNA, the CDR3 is TGTGCCAGCAGCCCCGCTAGCGGGGGGGCGGAAGAGACCCAGTACTTC. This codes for CASSPASGGAEETQYF.

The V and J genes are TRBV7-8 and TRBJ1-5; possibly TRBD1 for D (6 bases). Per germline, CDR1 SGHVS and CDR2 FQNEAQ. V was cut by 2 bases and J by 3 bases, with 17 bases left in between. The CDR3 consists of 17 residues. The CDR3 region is CASSLRKAGAYNQPQHF. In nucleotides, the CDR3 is TGTGCCAGCAGCTTAAGAAAGGCAGGGGCCTACAATCAGCCCCAGCATTTT.

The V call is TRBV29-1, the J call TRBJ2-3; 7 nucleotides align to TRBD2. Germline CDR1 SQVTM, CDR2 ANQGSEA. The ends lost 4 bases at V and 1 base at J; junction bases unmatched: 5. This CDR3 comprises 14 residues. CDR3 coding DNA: TGCAGCGTTGTACTAGCGAGAGGCACAGATACGCAGTATTTT. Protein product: CSVVLARGTDTQYF.

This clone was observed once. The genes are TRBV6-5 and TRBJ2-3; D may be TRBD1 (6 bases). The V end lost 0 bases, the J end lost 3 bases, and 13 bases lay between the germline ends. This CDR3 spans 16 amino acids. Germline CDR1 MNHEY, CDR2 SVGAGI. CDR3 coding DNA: TGTGCCAGCAGTTACTCGATGGGGGCGAGAACAGATACGCAGTATTTT. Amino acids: CASSYSMGARTDTQYF.

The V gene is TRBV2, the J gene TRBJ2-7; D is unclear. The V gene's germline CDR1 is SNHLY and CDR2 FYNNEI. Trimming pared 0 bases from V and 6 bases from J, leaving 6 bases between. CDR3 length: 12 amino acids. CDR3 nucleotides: TGTGCCAGCAGTGAAGCGCTAGTCGAGCAGTACTTC. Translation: CASSEALVEQYF.

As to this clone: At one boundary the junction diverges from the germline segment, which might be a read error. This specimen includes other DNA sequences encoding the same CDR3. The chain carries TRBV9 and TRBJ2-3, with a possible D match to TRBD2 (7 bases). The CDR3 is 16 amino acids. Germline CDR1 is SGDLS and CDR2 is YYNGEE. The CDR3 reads CASSATRGGYTDTQYF. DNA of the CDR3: TGCGCCAGCAGCGCCACTAGGGGGGGTTACACAGATACGCAGTATTTT.

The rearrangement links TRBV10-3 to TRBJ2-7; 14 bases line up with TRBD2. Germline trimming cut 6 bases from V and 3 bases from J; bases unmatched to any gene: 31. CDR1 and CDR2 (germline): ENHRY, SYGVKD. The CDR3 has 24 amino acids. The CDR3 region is CAIRPPGQKSNPGTSGGLLYEQYF. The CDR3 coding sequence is TGTGCCATCAGGCCTCCGGGACAGAAATCCAACCCGGGGACTAGCGGGGGCCTACTCTACGAGCAGTACTTC.

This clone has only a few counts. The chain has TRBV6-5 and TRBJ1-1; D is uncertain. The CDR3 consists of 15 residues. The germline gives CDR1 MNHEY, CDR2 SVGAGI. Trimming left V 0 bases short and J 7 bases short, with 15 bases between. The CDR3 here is CASSYSTLAGGEAFF. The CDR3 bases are TGTGCCAGCAGTTACTCGACATTGGCAGGAGGTGAAGCTTTCTTT.

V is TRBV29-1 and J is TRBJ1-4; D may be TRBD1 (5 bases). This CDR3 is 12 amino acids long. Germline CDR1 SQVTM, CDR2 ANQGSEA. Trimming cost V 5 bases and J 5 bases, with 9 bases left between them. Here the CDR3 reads CSVSPGNEKLFF. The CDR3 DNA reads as TGCAGCGTTTCGCCAGGGAATGAAAAACTGTTTTTT. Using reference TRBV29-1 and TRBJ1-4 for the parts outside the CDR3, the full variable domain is SAVISQKPSRDICQRGTSLTIQCQVDSQVTMMFWYRQQPGQSLTLIATANQGSEATYESGFVIDKFPISRPNLTFSTLTVSNMSPEDSSIYLCSVSPGNEKLFFGSGTQLSVL.

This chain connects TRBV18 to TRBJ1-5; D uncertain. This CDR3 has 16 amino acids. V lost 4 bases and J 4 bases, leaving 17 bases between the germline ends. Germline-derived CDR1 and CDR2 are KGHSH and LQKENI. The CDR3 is CASSQLPSRLNQPQHF. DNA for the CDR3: TGTGCCAGCTCACAACTTCCTAGCAGGTTAAATCAGCCCCAGCATTTT.

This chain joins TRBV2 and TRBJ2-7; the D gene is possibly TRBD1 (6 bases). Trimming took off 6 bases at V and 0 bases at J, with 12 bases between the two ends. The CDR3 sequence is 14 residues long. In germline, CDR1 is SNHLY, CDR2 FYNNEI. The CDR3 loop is CASSGRGSSYEQYF. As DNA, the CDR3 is TGTGCCAGCAGCGGCAGGGGAAGCTCCTACGAGCAGTACTTC.

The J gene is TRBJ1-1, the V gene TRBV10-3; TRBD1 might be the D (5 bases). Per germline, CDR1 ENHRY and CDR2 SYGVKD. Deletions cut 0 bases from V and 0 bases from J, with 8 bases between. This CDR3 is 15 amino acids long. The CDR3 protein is CAISESGGVNTEAFF. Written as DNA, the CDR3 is TGTGCCATCAGTGAGTCTGGGGGGGTGAACACTGAAGCTTTCTTT.

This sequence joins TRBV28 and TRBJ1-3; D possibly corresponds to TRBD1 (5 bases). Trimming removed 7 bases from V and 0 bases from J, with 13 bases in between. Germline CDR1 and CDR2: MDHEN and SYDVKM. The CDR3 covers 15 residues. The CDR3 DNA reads TGTGCCAGCATCGAAGGGGAGGACTCTGGAAACACCATATATTTT. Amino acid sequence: CASIEGEDSGNTIYF.

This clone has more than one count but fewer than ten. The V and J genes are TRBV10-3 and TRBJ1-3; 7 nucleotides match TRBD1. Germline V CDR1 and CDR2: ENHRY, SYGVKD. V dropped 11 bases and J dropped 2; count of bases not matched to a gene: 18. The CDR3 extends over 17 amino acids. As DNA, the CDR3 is TGTGCCGTGTCCGGGACAGATTTGGGGGAGGCTGGAAACACCATATATTTT. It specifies CAVSGTDLGEAGNTIYF.